Each of the 7 T cell receptor beta chains below was sequenced from the same sample in a study of blood T cell repertoires in COVID-19. Produced via immunoSEQ multiplex PCR; TCRdb's table is partial and in-frame only. Of fewer than 150,000 clones detected, approximately 84% appear once; the ten largest clones hold roughly 12%. The sample consisted of peripheral blood. These TCRs come from a human donor in a cohort sampled during active COVID-19.

This clone was counted only a few times. This sequence joins TRBV2 and TRBJ2-7, with 7 bases matching TRBD2. Per the germline V gene, CDR1 is SNHLY and CDR2 is FYNNEI. The CDR3 extends over 13 amino acids. V shed 6 bases, J shed 5 bases, and the junction held 7 bases outside the gene matches. The CDR3 nucleotides are TGTGCCAGCAGGGCGGGGGATCTGGACGAGCAGTACTTC. Residues: CASRAGDLDEQYF.

The CDR3 DNA is TGTGCCAGTCGCTCGGCAGGGTCGTACGAGCAGTACTTC. It codes for CASRSAGSYEQYF. The chain employs TRBV27 and TRBJ2-7, with D perhaps TRBD1 (5 bases). V shed 9 bases and J shed 4 bases, with 16 bases lying between them. This CDR3 has 13 residues. Per germline, CDR1 MNHEY and CDR2 SMNVEV (reference sequence).

This clone was observed once. J is TRBJ2-7 and V is TRBV7-2; 11 bases line up with TRBD2. Per the germline V gene, CDR1 is SGHTA and CDR2 is FQGNSA. Losses at the gene ends were 5 bases for V and 2 bases for J; bases not matched to a gene: 8. This CDR3 region has 16 residues. The DNA of the CDR3 is TGTGCCAGCAGCCCCTTGACTAGCGGGGTTCCCTACGAGCAGTACTTC. Its protein product is CASSPLTSGVPYEQYF.

The CDR3 region is CAWGQGIDEQFF. DNA for the CDR3: TGTGCCTGGGGACAGGGGATCGATGAGCAGTTCTTC. The V gene is TRBV30, the J gene TRBJ2-1, with 9 bases fitting TRBD1. V gave up 5 bases and J gave up 8 bases; unmatched junction bases: 4. CDR3 length: 12 residues. Germline CDR1 reads GTSNPN; CDR2 reads SVGIG (reference sequence).

This clone has only one observation. The sample contains more than one DNA sequence encoding this CDR3. The chain carries TRBV5-1 and TRBJ1-6, with TRBD1 identical over 11 bases. Unmatched junction bases numbered 1, after V lost 3 bases and J lost 8 bases. The germline V gene encodes CDR1 SGHRS and CDR2 YFSETQ. The CDR3 covers 14 residues. CDR3 protein: CASSSGQGDSPLHF. CDR3 DNA sequence: TGCGCCAGCAGCTCGGGACAGGGGGATTCACCCCTCCACTTT.

The chain uses TRBV4-2 and TRBJ2-7; D might be TRBD1 (5 bases). The germline V and J ends were trimmed by 8 bases and 0 bases, with 17 bases remaining between them. The CDR3 loop spans 15 amino acids. The germline V gene has CDR1 LGHNA and CDR2 YNFKEQ. The CDR3 nucleotides read TGTGCCAGCTCAGGTAGGGGAACGAACTCCTACGAGCAGTACTTC. Its protein is CASSGRGTNSYEQYF.

This clone was detected a few times. The chain recombines TRBV6-6 with TRBJ2-7, with TRBD1 matching 7 bases. Germline V gene sequence: CDR1 MNHNY, CDR2 SVGAGI (reference sequence). The CDR3 has 13 amino acids. J lost 6 bases, V lost 5 bases, and 7 bases had no gene match. As DNA, the CDR3 is TGTGCCAGCAGTCGCCGGGACAGAGGCGAGCAGTACTTC. Its translation is CASSRRDRGEQYF.